This T cell receptor beta chain appears in the sequencing data of a study of T cells in Graves' hyperthyroidism and ophthalmopathy (dated by TCRdb to about 2019). For context, the study as a whole: Peripheral blood samples were taken at initial diagnosis, before any treatment was given. TCR Vbeta CDR3 sequencing of 120 to 150 peripheral blood samples (fewer than 45 ophthalmopathy, around 80 hyperthyroidism and approximately 17 progressor patients) is reported in the paper. In roughly six Graves' hyperthyroidism patients, the study also compared T-cell repertoires from thyroid tissue with T-cell repertoires from blood. The 95 to 100 discovery patients were divided at random into training and test sets in a 7:3 ratio. After sampling, hyperthyroidism patients received methimazole starting at 30 mg daily, and ophthalmopathy patients received high-dose intravenous methylprednisolone. An independent validation cohort of 18 to 20 hyperthyroidism patients and 15 or so patients who later progressed to ophthalmopathy tested prospective prediction of ophthalmopathy. To identify distinguishing TCR V-J signatures, a discovery cohort of about a hundred patients was used, comprising 43 with Graves' ophthalmopathy and about 59 with stable Graves' hyperthyroidism.

Overall study results and their limits: During validation, the model predicted progression to ophthalmopathy a median of approximately 7 months ahead of onset, with more than 60% sensitivity and 72.22% specificity. In cross-validation, a model built on a 13 V-J signature told ophthalmopathy apart from stable hyperthyroidism with under 90% sensitivity and around 81% specificity, and in testing the same model reached 80%/75%. No statistical method was used to fix the sample size in advance, and group allocation was not hidden from the investigators. Blood samples also contained most of the expanded thyroid clonotypes (frequency above 0.001), which suggests that blood repertoires may reflect thyroid immune responses.

The TCR beta CDR3 regions were amplified from RNA transcripts. For the first round of RT-PCR on the TCR CDR3, the HTBI primer set was used together with the Qiagen OneStep RT-PCR kit. The libraries were constructed in a second round of multiplex PCR and then size-selected and purified. The libraries were sequenced on an Illumina HiSeq2000 using paired-end 100 bp reads. The authors' analysis ran thus. Raw data were processed with SOAPnuke, discarding reads with adapters, uncalled bases, mean Phred below 15, or no exact constant-primer or identifier match. COPE v1.2.5 was used to merge high-quality paired reads, and clonotypes were defined as unique nucleotide sequences. MiTCR v1.1 was used to align clonotypes to the IMGT TRBV, TRBD and TRBJ reference segments. The analysis was restricted to V-J combinations with a frequency above 0.0001, which together covered 99.2% of the repertoires. A TCS score was defined as the ratio of F50 (clonal expansion) to E x V (chaos), with BLOSUM62-based TCRdist applied between CDR3 peptides within each V-J. Welch's t-statistics and random forest reduced 500 to 550 V-J features to about 12, which were used in a naive Bayes classifier (R e1071). TCRdb trimmed public reads at Q25 via fastp, called clones via MiXCR and kept in-frame beta chains. All rows with the same CDR3 protein become a single entry with the most common DNA and genes. The V and J calls here are based on TCRdb, not the publication. Across this sample there are about 290,000 distinct CDR3 sequences, with roughly 14% seen only once. The ten largest clones capture almost 8% of the sample.

Hyperthyroidism patients were aged 18 to 65 years and newly diagnosed, with disease duration of less than 2 months. Any patient with an uncontrolled infection, another autoimmune disease, pregnancy or lactation was excluded. Diagnoses were based on clinical symptoms, serum thyroxine and TRAb, thyroid ultrasound and orbital computed tomography. Blood from progressor patients was collected at the time of first diagnosis with hyperthyroidism, before any ophthalmopathy symptoms had appeared. PBMCs were separated from approximately 10 ml of fresh peripheral blood using Ficoll-Paque density gradient centrifugation. Progressor patients were initially diagnosed with Graves' hyperthyroidism and developed ophthalmopathy during follow-up. Trizol reagent was used to extract total RNA, and RNA quality was then checked on an Agilent 2100 Bioanalyzer. Note on this clonotype: It has no known antigen specificity. Base qualities are not provided; no much larger clone lies one nucleotide away.

Sample: blood. The TCR originated in a woman in her twenties or thirties with Graves' hyperthyroidism that later progressed to Graves' ophthalmopathy.

CDR3 protein: CATSDGTTWNEQFF. The nucleotide sequence reads TGTGCCACCAGTGATGGTACGACATGGAATGAGCAGTTCTTC. Rearrangement joined TRBV24-1 to TRBJ2-1; confidence is insufficient to name the D gene. The CDR3 holds 14 amino acids from the cysteine to the phenylalanine. This entry keeps only the CDR3 DNA: 42 bases, framed from base 1. The germline ends are 12 bases apart after V is trimmed by 3 bases and J by 7 bases. As encoded in the germline V gene, CDR1 is KGHDR while CDR2 is SFDVKD.